In this sample, the clone carrying this T cell receptor beta chain turned up a few times. This entry comes from a study of T-cell reconstitution after alpha-beta-depleted transplantation in children. Trimming removed 4 bases from V and 7 bases from J; junction bases left unmatched: 6. The CDR3 consists of 13 residues. Per germline, CDR1 DFQATT and CDR2 SNEGSKA (reference sequence). The TCRbeta library incorporated unique molecular identifiers. Via MiXCR, TCRdb re-called the PCR reads, giving one row per CDR3 protein. The data show around 600,000 distinct CDR3 sequences, with roughly 10% seen just once and roughly 4% held by the top ten.

V and J are TRBV20-1 and TRBJ2-2; 7 bases are shared with TRBD2. This sample comprised PBMCs from the stem cell graft donor, obtained from the stem cell graft. This TCR was recovered from a human donor who donated a stem cell graft to a child with acute myeloid leukemia. CDR3 sequence reads: CSATRGVGGELFF. The CDR3 DNA follows: TGCAGTGCTACCCGGGGGGTCGGCGGGGAGCTGTTTTTT.